Included here is one T cell receptor (beta chain) sequence, with context. The antigen it binds to is not known. The sample holds no much larger clone one base away, and base qualities are not on file. The germline V gene encodes CDR1 GTSNPN and CDR2 SVGIG (reference sequence). The CDR3 runs 15 residues from the cysteine to the phenylalanine. The sequence is cut down to CDR3 DNA, 45 bases in frame from base 1. Trimming takes 1 base off V and 2 bases off J; junction bases not matched to a gene: 7. The sample comes from a study of T cells in localized non-small cell lung cancer (dated by TCRdb to the early 2020s). About the study as a whole: The study analyzed T cell repertoires of hundreds of early-stage NSCLC patients, comparing tumors and uninvolved tumor-adjacent lungs. All 220 or so NSCLC patients in the cohort were treatment-naive and had localized lung tumors that were resected. A mean age of around 66 years was recorded for the NSCLC patients, of whom some 130 were male and some 100 were female. The study at large found these results: Because multi-region tumor sequencing was not performed, intratumor heterogeneity could not be ruled out. Because the study design was exploratory, TCR variables were selected using unadjusted p-values without false-discovery rate correction. Of the top 100 tumor clones, a median of roughly 57 were detected in paired uninvolved adjacent lung; over 25 were also among that lung's top 100. Uninvolved tumor-adjacent lung showed the highest T cell clonality, higher than tumor, which suggests more focused antigenic responses in the uninvolved tumor-adjacent lung. Longer overall survival was associated with higher T cell density in blood, whereas shorter survival was associated with higher clonality in adjacent lung.

At diagnosis, tumor, uninvolved tumor-adjacent lung and peripheral blood were collected and then preserved as a mix of FFPE and fresh-frozen material. For TCR repertoire profiling, blood samples were analyzed as peripheral blood mononuclear cells. The immunoSEQ Assay was used to sequence TCR beta CDR3 regions from DNA. As for the original processing: T cell density was computed as TCR beta template counts normalized to usable DNA estimated by amplifying housekeeping genes. The preseqR package was used to estimate richness by extrapolating to 400,000 templates for PBMC samples and to 120,000 templates for tissue samples. Clonality was taken to be one minus Pielou's evenness. Differential abundance testing on productive amino-acid clonotypes, with a minimum total count of 5 and an alpha of 0.1, was used to identify tissue-enriched TCRs. The Jaccard Index and the Morisita Overlap Index were used to measure repertoire overlap between compartments. TCR beta CDR3s were clustered by GLIPH together with public tetramer-defined viral CDR3s, and at least three viral sequences plus V-gene enrichment were required for viral motifs. In its TCRdb copy, this immuneACCESS table keeps in-frame sequences only and misses some clones. Where compared with another copy, unresolved V genes explain less than half of these, and the others have no known cause. That table is the source of V, J and clone size, and D and trimming were worked out from the DNA. The sample data list tens of thousands of clones, and 88% of these were observed just once. 20% to 25% of the sample is in the top ten clones.

The sample in question was peripheral blood, obtained before any cancer treatment. The rearrangement combines TRBV30 with TRBJ1-1; 7 bases in the junction line up with TRBD1. This TCR was sampled from a woman aged 35-75 years with stage I squamous cell lung carcinoma. The CDR3 in this case is CAWSATGTANTEAFF. The nucleotide sequence reads as follows: TGTGCCTGGAGTGCAACCGGGACAGCAAACACTGAAGCTTTCTTT.